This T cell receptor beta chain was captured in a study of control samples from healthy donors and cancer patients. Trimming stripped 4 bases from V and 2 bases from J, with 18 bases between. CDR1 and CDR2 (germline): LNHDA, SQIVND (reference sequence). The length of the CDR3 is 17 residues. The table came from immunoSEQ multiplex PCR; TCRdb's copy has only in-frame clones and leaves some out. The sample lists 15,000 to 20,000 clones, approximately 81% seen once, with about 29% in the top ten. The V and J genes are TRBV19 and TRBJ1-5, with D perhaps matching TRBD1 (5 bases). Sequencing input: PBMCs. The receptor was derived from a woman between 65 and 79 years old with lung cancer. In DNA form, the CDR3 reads TGTGCCAGTAGTACCCCCTGGGGCCATAGTGGCAATCAGCCCCAGCATTTT. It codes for CASSTPWGHSGNQPQHF.